This T cell receptor (beta chain) stems from a study of molecular identifiers for immune sequencing clone quantification. Study overall: The replicates split RNA from around 18,000 or 91,000 naive CD8 cells five ways and sequenced four.

This clonotype was counted many times. The junction had 7 bases not matched to a gene; V was cut back by 8 bases and J by 3 bases. Germline CDR1 and CDR2: MDHEN and SYDVKM. This CDR3 comprises 13 residues. TCRdb used MiXCR to reprocess the PCR reads, holding one entry per CDR3 protein. The sample holds about 330,000 distinct CDR3 sequences; over 20% are singletons and the top ten take around 0.74%. V gene TRBV28 combines with J gene TRBJ2-7; 7 bases are shared with TRBD1. This clonotype was sampled from a human donor in good health. Some libraries in this study had Jurkat cell RNA spiked in. Sequenced input: naive CD8+ T cells from blood, with Jurkat cell RNA spiked in. As to subset: FACS-sorted CD8+CD4-CCR7+CD45RA+ naive T cells. The CDR3 loop is CASLQRGRYEQYF. Here the CDR3 DNA reads TGTGCCAGCCTTCAAAGGGGGCGCTACGAGCAGTACTTC.